The 20 T cell receptor beta chains presented below share a single source sample, sequenced in a study of OX40 agonist ivuxolimab in advanced cancers. The protocol was immunoSEQ multiplex PCR, while the TCRdb copy is restricted to in-frame clones and leaves out a portion. The data contain 60,000 to 80,000 clones, 79% of them singletons. Sequenced here: CD4+ or CD8+ T cells sorted from blood, sampled in a trial of the OX40 agonist ivuxolimab. The receptors stem from an adult with an advanced solid tumor such as melanoma, head and neck, liver or kidney cancer.

This clone showed up just once. The chain has TRBV27 and TRBJ1-2; TRBD1 matches 7 bases. Germline V gives CDR1 MNHEY, CDR2 SMNVEV (reference sequence). This CDR3 region has 14 residues. Unmatched junction bases numbered 10, after V lost 5 bases and J lost 7 bases. CDR3 nucleotides: TGTGCCAGCAGTGTACAGGGGAGGGGAGGTGGCTACACCTTC. Translating it yields CASSVQGRGGGYTF.

The chain couples TRBV12-5 to TRBJ2-7; 8 bases are shared with TRBD1. The germline CDR1 and CDR2 sequences are LGHNT and FRNRAP. V trimming: 1 base; J trimming: 7 bases; junction bases outside the gene matches: 3. This CDR3 region has 13 residues. The CDR3 DNA reads as TGTGCTAGTGGTTTGGAGTGGACAGGGGAGCAGTACTTC. Encoded protein: CASGLEWTGEQYF. Full variable domain (outside the CDR3, taken from reference TRBV12-5 and TRBJ2-7): DARVTQTPRHKVTEMGQEVTMRCQPILGHNTVFWYRQTMMQGLELLAYFRNRAPLDDSGMPKDRFSAEMPDATLATLKIQPSEPRDSAVYFCASGLEWTGEQYFGPGTRLTVT.

J is TRBJ2-7 and V is TRBV2; D uncertain. The CDR3 contains 13 residues. Trimming removed 3 bases from V and 1 base from J, with 7 bases in between. The germline CDR1 and CDR2 sequences are SNHLY and FYNNEI. Written as DNA, the CDR3 is TGTGCCAGCAGTGAGGGCTCTTCCTACGAGCAGTACTTC. Protein sequence: CASSEGSSYEQYF. Looking up the rest from reference TRBV2 and TRBJ2-7 gives the full variable domain: EPEVTQTPSHQVTQMGQEVILRCVPISNHLYFYWYRQILGQKVEFLVSFYNNEISEKSEIFDDQFSVERPDGSNFTLKIRSTKLEDSAMYFCASSEGSSYEQYFGPGTRLTVT.

This chain uses TRBV7-2 with TRBJ2-5; 7 nucleotides line up with TRBD2. The CDR3 runs 16 residues. V lost 1 base to trimming and J lost 2 bases; unmatched junction nucleotides: 7. The germline V gene has CDR1 SGHTA and CDR2 FQGNSA. The CDR3 here is CASSLGALGGQETQYF. The CDR3 DNA sequence: TGTGCCAGCAGCTTAGGGGCCCTGGGGGGGCAAGAGACCCAGTACTTC.

This chain joins TRBV9 and TRBJ2-2, with D perhaps TRBD2 (6 bases). V was pared by 0 bases and J by 5 bases, with 11 bases between. The CDR3 spans 15 residues. Germline CDR1 and CDR2: SGDLS and YYNGEE. DNA of the CDR3: TGTGCCAGCAGCGTAGCCGGGAGAGGTACCGGGGAGCTGTTTTTT. Translated: CASSVAGRGTGELFF.

J is TRBJ2-2 and V is TRBV27; D not certain. Trimming shortened V by 4 bases and J by 8 bases, and 8 bases separated the two germline ends. This CDR3 is built from 12 residues. CDR1 and CDR2 (germline): MNHEY, SMNVEV (reference sequence). This CDR3 is CASSSLSGELFF. CDR3 nucleotides: TGTGCCAGCAGTTCCTTATCAGGGGAGCTGTTTTTT.

In DNA form, the CDR3 reads TGTGCCAGCAGGAACACCCCGGGACACACAGATACGCAGTATTTT. Translation: CASRNTPGHTDTQYF. This chain connects TRBV7-6 to TRBJ2-3; TRBD1 might be the D (6 bases). Germline CDR1 is SGHVS and CDR2 is FNYEAQ. The CDR3 loop spans 15 amino acids. Trimming removed 6 bases at V and 2 bases at J, with 15 bases between.

V and J are TRBV7-9 and TRBJ2-1, with 8 bases fitting TRBD2. Trimming removed 5 bases from V and 2 bases from J; junction bases left unmatched: 5. Per germline, CDR1 SEHNR and CDR2 FQNEAQ (reference sequence). There are 15 residues in the CDR3. The CDR3 protein is CASSRSGSTYNEQFF. CDR3 nucleotides: TGTGCCAGCAGCCGCAGCGGGAGTACCTACAATGAGCAGTTCTTC.

The chain couples TRBV6-1 to TRBJ1-2; D possibly corresponds to TRBD1 (6 bases). The germline V and J ends were trimmed by 8 bases and 5 bases, with 15 bases remaining between them. Germline V lookup: CDR1 MNHNS, CDR2 SASEGT. The CDR3 covers 13 residues. The CDR3 sequence: CASAAGAGYGYTF. The DNA of the CDR3 is TGTGCCAGCGCGGCGGGGGCCGGGTATGGCTACACCTTC.

This clone appeared once. The chain links TRBV6-1 to TRBJ1-5; 7 nucleotides align to TRBD1. Germline V CDR1 and CDR2: MNHNS, SASEGT. Losses at the gene ends were 4 bases for V and 0 bases for J; bases not matched to a gene: 9. This CDR3 contains 17 residues. The CDR3 sequence is CASSAGQLVRSNQPQHF. The CDR3 nucleotides are TGTGCCAGCAGTGCGGGACAGCTCGTGCGTAGCAATCAGCCCCAGCATTTT.

The chain employs TRBV5-4 and TRBJ1-2; D uncertain. From germline, CDR1 is SGHNT and CDR2 YYREEE (reference sequence). V lost 3 bases and J 0 bases, leaving 9 bases between the germline ends. The CDR3 consists of 14 residues. CDR3 residues: CASSSNNANYGYTF. The CDR3 DNA sequence: TGTGCCAGCAGCTCAAACAACGCTAACTATGGCTACACCTTC.

The chain uses TRBV28 and TRBJ1-2; D unclear. Germline V lookup: CDR1 MDHEN, CDR2 SYDVKM. This CDR3 region has 13 residues. V lost 10 bases, J lost 3 bases, and 15 bases lay in between. The CDR3 loop is CAILPKTDYGYTF. DNA of the CDR3: TGTGCCATCCTACCAAAAACGGACTATGGCTACACCTTC.

CDR3 region: CASSSGDSKNIQYF. In DNA form, the CDR3 reads TGTGCCAGCAGCTCAGGGGACAGCAAAAACATTCAGTACTTC. This chain uses TRBV9 with TRBJ2-4, with 7 bases that match TRBD1. Germline CDR1 SGDLS, CDR2 YYNGEE. V gave up 4 bases and J gave up 3 bases; unmatched junction bases: 4. The CDR3 is 14 amino acids.

By its share, this clone is medium-sized. In nucleotides, the CDR3 is TGTGCCAGCAGTCTGGACCCCTCCGGGCCCCAGCATTTT. Amino acids: CASSLDPSGPQHF. This chain uses TRBV7-3 with TRBJ1-5; D is unclear. The CDR3 sequence is 13 residues long. Germline V gene data show CDR1 as SGHTA and CDR2 as FQGTGA. The V end was cut by 6 bases, the J end by 9 bases, with 15 bases between.

With respect to this clone: Given a much more abundant clone one base away, this may be a read error. The V and J genes are TRBV7-9 and TRBJ2-2; weak D call: TRBD2 (6 bases). Trimming took 5 bases from V and 6 from J, leaving 19 bases between them. This CDR3 contains 16 residues. In germline, CDR1 is SEHNR, CDR2 FQNEAQ (reference sequence). The CDR3 DNA reads as TGTGCCAGCAGCCCAACCCCGAGACTAGGTGCCGGGGAGCTGTTTTTT. This codes for CASSPTPRLGAGELFF.

CDR3 DNA: TGCGCCAGCAGCTGGACAGGGCCGTACAATGAGCAGTTCTTC. This gives the protein CASSWTGPYNEQFF. The V and J genes are TRBV5-1 and TRBJ2-1, with TRBD1 identical over 8 bases. The CDR3 length is 14 residues. Germline V CDR1 and CDR2: SGHRS, YFSETQ. The V segment lost 3 bases and the J segment 4 bases; nucleotides outside the gene matches: 3.

The genes are TRBV27 and TRBJ2-1, with a tentative D call TRBD2 (6 bases). Germline CDR1 reads MNHEY; CDR2 reads SMNVEV (reference sequence). V was cut by 0 bases and J by 3 bases, with 18 bases left in between. This CDR3 has 18 residues. Here the CDR3 reads CASSLSPSISGLYNEQFF. The CDR3 bases are TGTGCCAGCAGTTTATCGCCCTCAATATCGGGACTCTACAATGAGCAGTTCTTC.

The rearrangement joins TRBV19 to TRBJ2-3, with D possibly TRBD2 on 5 matching bases. CDR3 length equals 16 residues. The germline V gene encodes CDR1 LNHDA and CDR2 SQIVND (reference sequence). The V end lost 1 base, the J end lost 3 bases, and 14 bases lay between the germline ends. The DNA of the CDR3 is TGTGCCAGTAGTATAGTTTTGGCGGGCCTTACAGATACGCAGTATTTT. This gives the protein CASSIVLAGLTDTQYF.

This chain connects TRBV7-9 to TRBJ1-4; D may be TRBD1 (6 bases). Trimming shortened V by 6 bases and J by 7 bases, and 21 bases separated the two germline ends. Per the germline V gene, CDR1 is SEHNR and CDR2 is FQNEAQ (reference sequence). The CDR3 is 16 residues long. CDR3 DNA: TGTGCCAGCAGTTCCTCCACGGGGGCTCGGGGTGAAAAACTGTTTTTT. Translating gives CASSSSTGARGEKLFF.

This clone was recorded a few times. This chain connects TRBV7-2 to TRBJ1-1; the D gene is possibly TRBD1 (6 bases). Trimming stripped 1 base from V and 4 bases from J, with 16 bases between. In germline, CDR1 is SGHTA, CDR2 FQGNSA. This CDR3 is 16 amino acids long. DNA of the CDR3: TGTGCCAGCAGCTTAGTCCCAGGGGACATGATCACTGAAGCTTTCTTT. It yields the protein CASSLVPGDMITEAFF.